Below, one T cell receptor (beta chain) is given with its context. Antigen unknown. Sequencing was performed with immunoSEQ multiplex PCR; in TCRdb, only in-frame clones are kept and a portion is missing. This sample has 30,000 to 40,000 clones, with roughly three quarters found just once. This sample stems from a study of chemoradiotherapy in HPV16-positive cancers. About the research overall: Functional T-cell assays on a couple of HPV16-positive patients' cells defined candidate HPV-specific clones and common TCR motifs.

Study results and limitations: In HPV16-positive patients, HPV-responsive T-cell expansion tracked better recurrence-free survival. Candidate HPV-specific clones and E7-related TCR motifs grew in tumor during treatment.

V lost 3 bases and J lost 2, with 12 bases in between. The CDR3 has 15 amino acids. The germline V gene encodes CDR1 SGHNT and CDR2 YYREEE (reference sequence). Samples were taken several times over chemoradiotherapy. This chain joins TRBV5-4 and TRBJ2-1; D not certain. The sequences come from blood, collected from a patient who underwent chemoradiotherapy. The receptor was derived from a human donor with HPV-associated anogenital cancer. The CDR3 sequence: CASSSLESPYNEQFF. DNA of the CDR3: TGTGCCAGCAGCTCCCTGGAAAGTCCCTACAATGAGCAGTTCTTC.